This T cell receptor beta chain derives from a study of T cell repertoires in aging, cancer and after chemotherapy. For the study at large: Repeat sampling of healthy donors over several months to years showed clear clonal overlap. Whole-study findings and limits: Age-matched healthy donors had significantly more diverse, less clonal blood TCR repertoires than untreated cancer patients. Across the chemotherapy interval, each cancer cohort showed higher median generation probability, suggesting thymic rebound.

About this clonotype: Its antigen is currently unknown. One end of the junction varies from germline; a read error may be responsible.

Multiplex touch-down PCR with TRB-A/B primers amplified rearranged V-D-J TRB sequences. TCRdb re-called the multiplex PCR reads with MiXCR, one entry per CDR3 protein. The top ten hold over 3.5% of the sample, which has thousands of distinct CDR3 sequences, approximately 21% seen once. The template was genomic DNA from peripheral blood, not RNA. This clonotype was obtained from a human donor in good health. The donor label of this sample is uncertain. Sequencing was performed on blood.

CDR3 amino acids: CASSPGTGDQETQYF. The CDR3 DNA reads as TGTGCCAGCAGCCCTGGGACAGGGGACCAAGAGACCCAGTACTTC. The chain employs TRBV4-3 and TRBJ2-5; 10 bases are a match to TRBD1. The CDR3 runs 15 residues. Germline V gives CDR1 LGHNA, CDR2 YSLEER.